Each of the 18 T cell receptor beta chains below was sequenced from the same sample in a study of blood T cell repertoires in COVID-19. The data were produced by immunoSEQ multiplex PCR, yet TCRdb's version contains in-frame clones alone and is incomplete. The sample has roughly 140,000 clones, around 88% seen once. The sequenced material came from peripheral blood. These receptors were taken from a human donor in a cohort sampled during active COVID-19.

The chain's CDR3 is CASTMDRGLSGGQPQHF. The CDR3 bases are TGTGCCAGCACCATGGACAGGGGCCTCTCCGGGGGTCAGCCCCAGCATTTT. This sequence joins TRBV7-8 and TRBJ1-5, with 9 bases aligning to TRBD1. Per the germline V gene, CDR1 is SGHVS and CDR2 is FQNEAQ. The CDR3 loop spans 17 amino acids. J lost 6 bases, V lost 7 bases, and 16 bases had no gene match.

The chain joins TRBV7-2 to TRBJ2-5, with 8 bases fitting TRBD2. The trim removed 5 bases at V and 2 bases at J, leaving 10 bases unmatched. The CDR3 length is 16 residues. From germline, CDR1 is SGHTA and CDR2 FQGNSA. The CDR3: CASSPSRGGYQETQYF. In DNA, the CDR3 is TGTGCCAGCAGCCCCAGTCGGGGGGGCTATCAAGAGACCCAGTACTTC.

The table lists this clone with a few counts. The chain uses TRBV9 and TRBJ2-1, with TRBD2 matching 10 bases. Germline V gives CDR1 SGDLS, CDR2 YYNGEE. V shed 0 bases and J 5 bases; nucleotides not matched to a gene: 17. CDR3 length: 20 residues. CDR3 sequence (DNA): TGTGCCAGCAGCGTAGACCCCACGGGCCTCTTAGCGGGGGGCAACAATGAGCAGTTCTTC. It encodes CASSVDPTGLLAGGNNEQFF.

A single count supports this clone. The chain employs TRBV27 and TRBJ2-7, with D possibly being TRBD1 (5 bases). Germline lookup yields CDR1 MNHEY and CDR2 SMNVEV (reference sequence). Trimming removed 3 bases at V and 3 bases at J, with 15 bases between. CDR3 length: 15 amino acids. The CDR3 nucleotides are TGTGCCAGCAGTTTTTCACAGGCCCCTTACTACGAGCAGTACTTC. Amino acids: CASSFSQAPYYEQYF.

The chain combines TRBV15 with TRBJ1-6; 9 bases line up with TRBD1. The V and J ends lost 2 bases and 3 bases, in that order; junction bases with no gene match: 11. The CDR3 is made up of 19 amino acids. The germline gives CDR1 LNHNV, CDR2 YYDKDF (reference sequence). CDR3 sequence reads: CATSRNHPGQGIYNSPLHF. The CDR3 region has the DNA TGTGCCACCAGCAGAAATCACCCGGGACAGGGAATCTATAATTCACCCCTCCACTTT.

The rearrangement uses TRBV18 and TRBJ2-3; tentative D call: TRBD2 (5 bases). The V gene lost 1 base and the J gene lost 2 bases, with 7 bases spanning the gap. Germline lookup yields CDR1 KGHSH and CDR2 LQKENI. CDR3 length equals 14 residues. The CDR3 region is CASSPRENTDTQYF. For the CDR3, the DNA is TGTGCCAGCTCACCACGGGAGAACACAGATACGCAGTATTTT. The full variable domain, with the rest looked up from reference TRBV18 and TRBJ2-3, is NAGVMQNPRHLVRRRGQEARLRCSPMKGHSHVYWYRQLPEEGLKFMVYLQKENIIDESGMPKERFSAEFPKEGPSILRIQQVVRGDSAAYFCASSPRENTDTQYFGPGTRLTVL.

This clone has just one count. The chain uses TRBV10-3 and TRBJ2-3; 8 bases map to TRBD1. Germline CDR1 is ENHRY and CDR2 is SYGVKD. The CDR3 length is 14 residues. After removal of 6 bases from V and 2 bases from J, the junction contained 4 bases not matched to a gene. DNA of the CDR3: TGTGCCATCAGGATGACAGGGGACACAGATACGCAGTATTTT. Amino acid sequence: CAIRMTGDTDTQYF.

This chain joins TRBV19 and TRBJ2-5, with D possibly matching TRBD2 (6 bases). Looked up from germline, CDR1 is LNHDA and CDR2 is SQIVND (reference sequence). V lost 3 bases to trimming and J lost 7 bases, with 12 bases between them. The length of the CDR3 is 13 residues. This chain's CDR3 is CASSIGQGGTQYF. The CDR3 DNA reads as TGTGCCAGTAGTATCGGCCAGGGAGGGACCCAGTACTTC. Looking up the rest from reference TRBV19 and TRBJ2-5 gives the full variable domain: DGGITQSPKYLFRKEGQNVTLSCEQNLNHDAMYWYRQDPGQGLRLIYYSQIVNDFQKGDIAEGYSVSREKKESFPLTVTSAQKNPTAFYLCASSIGQGGTQYFGPGTRLLVL.

This clone was seen a few times. Here the CDR3 reads CASSQAAQDLNEQFF. The DNA for the CDR3 is TGTGCCAGCAGCCAAGCCGCACAGGATCTCAATGAGCAGTTCTTC. This chain uses TRBV4-2 with TRBJ2-1; weak D call: TRBD1 (5 bases). Between the trimmed V and J ends, which lost 1 base and 6 bases, there was a span of 13 bases. The V gene's germline CDR1 is LGHNA and CDR2 YNFKEQ. The CDR3 has 15 amino acids.

The V and J genes are TRBV2 and TRBJ2-7, with 7 bases that match TRBD1. The germline CDR1 and CDR2 sequences are SNHLY and FYNNEI. V gave up 4 bases and J gave up 4 bases; unmatched junction bases: 7. This CDR3 is built from 14 residues. As DNA, the CDR3 is TGTGCCAGCAGTGCAAGGACAGGTCCTTACGAGCAGTACTTC. Amino acids: CASSARTGPYEQYF. The full variable domain, in which reference TRBV2 and TRBJ2-7 provide the parts outside the CDR3, is EPEVTQTPSHQVTQMGQEVILRCVPISNHLYFYWYRQILGQKVEFLVSFYNNEISEKSEIFDDQFSVERPDGSNFTLKIRSTKLEDSAMYFCASSARTGPYEQYFGPGTRLTVT.

The V gene is TRBV25-1, the J gene TRBJ1-1, with D unresolved. Germline CDR1 MGHDK, CDR2 SYGVNS. The germline V and J ends were trimmed by 6 bases and 10 bases, with 12 bases remaining between them. CDR3 size: 11 residues. CDR3 bases: TGTGCCAGCAGCTCGGCGGGAAGAGCTTTCTTT. It is translated as CASSSAGRAFF.

This chain uses TRBV6-5 with TRBJ1-1; perhaps TRBD1 as D (5 bases). Trimming took off 8 bases at V and 1 base at J, with 8 bases between the two ends. The CDR3 extends over 12 amino acids. Germline CDR1 MNHEY, CDR2 SVGAGI. In nucleotides, the CDR3 is TGTGCCAGCTGGAGGGGGAACACTGAAGCTTTCTTT. It yields the protein CASWRGNTEAFF.

The V and J genes are TRBV30 and TRBJ1-1; D not certain. The germline V gene encodes CDR1 GTSNPN and CDR2 SVGIG (reference sequence). V lost 0 bases and J 1 base, leaving 6 bases between the germline ends. The CDR3 contains 13 residues. The CDR3 DNA reads TGTGCCTGGAGTGTACGGGGGAACACTGAAGCTTTCTTT. It codes for CAWSVRGNTEAFF.

The chain is built from TRBV5-1 and TRBJ1-6; 7 nucleotides line up with TRBD1. CDR1 is SGHRS, CDR2 YFSETQ, per germline. This CDR3 has 15 residues. Trimming cost V 4 bases and J 3 bases; bases outside gene matches: 4. In DNA form, the CDR3 reads TGCGCCAGCAGCACACAGGGGCTCTATAATTCACCCCTCCACTTT. It codes for CASSTQGLYNSPLHF.

This chain connects TRBV7-2 to TRBJ1-1; 9 nucleotides match TRBD1. The CDR3 totals 16 residues. J lost 4 bases, V lost 5 bases, and 11 bases had no gene match. CDR1 is SGHTA, CDR2 FQGNSA, per germline. The CDR3 region is CASSTRPTGGGTEAFF. CDR3 DNA sequence: TGTGCCAGCAGCACCCGACCGACAGGGGGTGGCACTGAAGCTTTCTTT.

The chain is built from TRBV18 and TRBJ2-1; weak D call: TRBD1 (5 bases). Deletions cut 3 bases from V and 8 bases from J, with 8 bases between. Germline assignment: CDR1 KGHSH and CDR2 LQKENI. The CDR3 covers 12 residues. The CDR3: CASSPGLDEQFF. CDR3 nucleotide sequence: TGTGCCAGCTCACCGGGGCTAGATGAGCAGTTCTTC.

The chain links TRBV18 to TRBJ1-5, with D possibly being TRBD1 (5 bases). The CDR3 has 16 residues. The germline V gene encodes CDR1 KGHSH and CDR2 LQKENI. V was pared by 6 bases and J by 3 bases, with 18 bases between. CDR3 amino acids: CASSPQGWVNNQPQHF. CDR3 DNA: TGTGCCAGCTCTCCTCAGGGATGGGTTAACAATCAGCCCCAGCATTTT. The entire variable domain, with the rest obtained from reference TRBV18 and TRBJ1-5, is as follows: NAGVMQNPRHLVRRRGQEARLRCSPMKGHSHVYWYRQLPEEGLKFMVYLQKENIIDESGMPKERFSAEFPKEGPSILRIQQVVRGDSAAYFCASSPQGWVNNQPQHFGDGTRLSIL.

CDR3 DNA: TGTGCCAGCAGCCAAGAACAGGGCCTCCGTCAGTATTTT. It codes for CASSQEQGLRQYF. This chain connects TRBV14 to TRBJ2-3, with D maybe TRBD1 (6 bases). CDR1 and CDR2 (germline): SGHDN, FVKESK. The CDR3 length is 13 residues. The V end was cut by 0 bases, the J end by 12 bases, with 13 bases between. The complete variable domain, with remaining parts taken from reference TRBV14 and TRBJ2-3, reads EAGVTQFPSHSVIEKGQTVTLRCDPISGHDNLYWYRRVMGKEIKFLLHFVKESKQDESGMPNNRFLAERTGGTYSTLKVQPAELEDSGVYFCASSQEQGLRQYFGPGTRLTVL.